Following are 17 T cell receptor beta chains from one sample sequenced in a study of blood T cell repertoires in COVID-19 (dated by TCRdb to about 2020). Library construction relied on the immunoSEQ multiplex PCR assay. The table comes from immuneACCESS by way of TCRdb, which keeps in-frame sequences with V and J called. Part of the clones is missing from these tables; in studies checked, under half for an unresolved V gene and the rest for unknown reasons. The sample profile shows about 190,000 clones; about four fifths of them were found once. The biggest ten clones account for roughly 3.2% of the sample. Specimen: PBMCs or T cells enriched from blood (not recorded which). Receptors were obtained from a woman aged 25 to 45 who had recovered from COVID-19.

The gene calls are TRBV5-1 and TRBJ2-7, with TRBD2 identical over 7 bases. The CDR3 extends over 13 amino acids. The J segment lost 5 bases and the V segment lost 4 bases, leaving 6 bases of the junction unmatched. Germline values: CDR1 SGHRS, CDR2 YFSETQ. The CDR3 sequence is CASSPLGGDEQYV. Here the CDR3 DNA reads TGCGCCAGCAGCCCCCTTGGGGGGGACGAGCAGTACGTC.

The genes are TRBV5-1 and TRBJ2-2; D unclear. Germline V gene lookup returns CDR1 SGHRS and CDR2 YFSETQ. CDR3 size: 14 residues. V was pared by 3 bases and J by 3 bases, with 9 bases between. CDR3 loop: CASSSNRDTGELFF. CDR3 sequence (DNA): TGCGCCAGCAGCTCCAACAGAGACACCGGGGAGCTGTTTTTT.

The rearrangement joins TRBV3-1 (or the pseudogene TRBV3-2) to TRBJ1-2; D is uncertain. The CDR3 has 15 residues. V was cut by 1 base and J by 7 bases, with 16 bases left in between. Germline V lookup: CDR1 LGHDT, CDR2 YNNKEL (reference sequence). In nucleotides, the CDR3 is TGTGCCAGCAGCCAAGGACTATCCCTTAACCCTGGCTACACCTTC. Translating gives CASSQGLSLNPGYTF.

The rearrangement links TRBV3-1 (or the pseudogene TRBV3-2) to TRBJ1-3; 8 bases map to TRBD1. Trimming cost V 4 bases and J 9 bases; bases outside gene matches: 11. This CDR3 is 15 amino acids long. Per the germline V gene, CDR1 is LGHDT and CDR2 is YNNKEL (reference sequence). CDR3 sequence: CASSLRQGIRGTIYF. The CDR3 nucleotides read TGTGCCAGCAGCCTTCGACAGGGGATTAGAGGCACCATATATTTT.

The V call is TRBV4-2, the J call TRBJ2-1; maybe TRBD2 (5 bases). Trimming removed 1 base from V and 10 bases from J, with 17 bases in between. This CDR3 is built from 15 residues. CDR1 and CDR2 from the germline V gene are LGHNA and YNFKEQ. CDR3 DNA: TGTGCCAGCAGCCAAGTGGAGCGAGGGTTTCTGGAGCAGTTCTTC. Its protein is CASSQVERGFLEQFF.

V usage is TRBV19 and J usage is TRBJ2-3; 8 nucleotides align to TRBD1. There are 16 residues in the CDR3. The V gene's germline CDR1 is LNHDA and CDR2 SQIVND (reference sequence). V dropped 6 bases and J dropped 5; count of bases not matched to a gene: 13. The CDR3 nucleotides are TGTGCCAGTAGGAAGACCGGGACAGGATATAGAGATACGCAGTATTTT. It encodes CASRKTGTGYRDTQYF.

The J gene is TRBJ1-2, the V gene TRBV20-1, with no clear D. CDR3 length: 13 amino acids. The V and J ends lost 3 bases and 4 bases respectively, with 12 bases between them. Germline CDR1 DFQATT, CDR2 SNEGSKA (reference sequence). CDR3 bases: TGCAGTGCTAGTGCGGGGATCGGCTATGGCTACACCTTC. Translated, it gives CSASAGIGYGYTF.

The gene calls are TRBV2 and TRBJ2-1; D might be TRBD1 (6 bases). The V end was cut by 4 bases, the J end by 6 bases, with 19 bases between. The CDR3 covers 16 residues. Germline V lookup: CDR1 SNHLY, CDR2 FYNNEI. The CDR3 DNA reads as TGTGCCAGCAGTGCCGACGTAGGGGGTAGCAGCAATGAGCAGTTCTTC. Amino acid sequence: CASSADVGGSSNEQFF.

This CDR3 reads CAISETGGGMNTEAFF. CDR3 in DNA: TGTGCCATCAGTGAGACAGGGGGAGGGATGAACACTGAAGCTTTCTTT. The chain joins TRBV10-3 to TRBJ1-1; 8 nucleotides agree with TRBD1. The germline V gene has CDR1 ENHRY and CDR2 SYGVKD. The trim removed 2 bases at V and 0 bases at J, leaving 5 bases unmatched. The CDR3 consists of 16 residues.

This chain links TRBV5-1 with TRBJ1-6; 8 bases align to TRBD1. V gave up 1 base and J gave up 9 bases; unmatched junction bases: 6. From germline, CDR1 is SGHRS and CDR2 YFSETQ. There are 15 residues in the CDR3. The CDR3 region has the DNA TGCGCCAGCAGCTTGAGCGACAGGGGCAGTTCACCCCTCCACTTT. Residues: CASSLSDRGSSPLHF. Together with reference TRBV5-1 and TRBJ1-6, the CDR3 gives the full variable domain: KAGVTQTPRYLIKTRGQQVTLSCSPISGHRSVSWYQQTPGQGLQFLFEYFSETQRNKGNFPGRFSGRQFSNSRSEMNVSTLELGDSALYLCASSLSDRGSSPLHFGNGTRLTVT.

V is TRBV9 and J is TRBJ2-1; 8 bases are a match to TRBD2. V lost 0 bases to trimming and J lost 5 bases; unmatched junction nucleotides: 7. This CDR3 contains 16 residues. The germline gives CDR1 SGDLS, CDR2 YYNGEE. Here the CDR3 DNA reads TGTGCCAGCAGCGTAGGGAGGTCGGGACTAGACAATGAGCAGTTCTTC. Translating it yields CASSVGRSGLDNEQFF.

The rearrangement links TRBV29-1 to TRBJ1-3, with 7 positions matching TRBD1. V lost 7 bases and J lost 0; bases outside the gene matches: 6. There are 14 residues in the CDR3. Looked up from germline, CDR1 is SQVTM and CDR2 is ANQGSEA. Here the CDR3 DNA reads TGCAGCGCCAAGGGACAGTACTCTGGAAACACCATATATTTT. It is translated as CSAKGQYSGNTIYF.

The V gene is TRBV4-2, the J gene TRBJ2-5, with 14 bases identical to TRBD2. The CDR3 contains 15 residues. Losses at the gene ends were 4 bases for V and 5 bases for J; bases not matched to a gene: 3. Germline loops: CDR1 LGHNA, CDR2 YNFKEQ. CDR3 loop: CASSLRLAGGETQYF. In DNA form, the CDR3 reads TGTGCCAGCAGCCTAAGACTAGCGGGAGGGGAGACCCAGTACTTC.

For the CDR3, the DNA is TGTGCCATCAGTGTAGACAGGGGTTTTCTTATCACTGAAGCTTTCTTT. Translating gives CAISVDRGFLITEAFF. The genes are TRBV10-3 and TRBJ1-1; 8 bases are shared with TRBD1. CDR1 is ENHRY, CDR2 SYGVKD, per germline. V lost 4 bases and J lost 4; bases outside the gene matches: 11. The CDR3 loop spans 16 amino acids.

The rearrangement links TRBV11-2 to TRBJ2-3; 7 bases fit TRBD2. The CDR3 sequence is 15 residues long. Per germline, CDR1 SGHAT and CDR2 FQNNGV. Losses at the gene ends were 0 bases for V and 4 bases for J; bases not matched to a gene: 4. In DNA, the CDR3 is TGTGCCAGCAGCTTAGATCGGACTAGTCCAGATACGCAGTATTTT. Encoded protein: CASSLDRTSPDTQYF. The complete variable domain, with remaining parts taken from reference TRBV11-2 and TRBJ2-3, reads EAGVAQSPRYKIIEKRQSVAFWCNPISGHATLYWYQQILGQGPKLLIQFQNNGVVDDSQLPKDRFSAERLKGVDSTLKIQPAKLEDSAVYLCASSLDRTSPDTQYFGPGTRLTVL.

V gene TRBV9 combines with J gene TRBJ2-2; D call uncertain. Per germline, CDR1 SGDLS and CDR2 YYNGEE. This CDR3 has 14 amino acids. The V and J ends lost 4 bases and 6 bases respectively, with 13 bases between them. For the CDR3, the DNA is TGTGCCAGCAGCCGAACTTCCCACCCCGGGGAGCTGTTTTTT. Its protein is CASSRTSHPGELFF.

This chain links TRBV19 with TRBJ1-1; TRBD1 matches 9 bases. J lost 0 bases, V lost 7 bases, and 9 bases had no gene match. Germline V lookup: CDR1 LNHDA, CDR2 SQIVND (reference sequence). The CDR3 consists of 16 residues. The CDR3, as DNA: TGTGCCAGTACGACCAAACAGGGGGCCCTGAACACTGAAGCTTTCTTT. This translates into CASTTKQGALNTEAFF.